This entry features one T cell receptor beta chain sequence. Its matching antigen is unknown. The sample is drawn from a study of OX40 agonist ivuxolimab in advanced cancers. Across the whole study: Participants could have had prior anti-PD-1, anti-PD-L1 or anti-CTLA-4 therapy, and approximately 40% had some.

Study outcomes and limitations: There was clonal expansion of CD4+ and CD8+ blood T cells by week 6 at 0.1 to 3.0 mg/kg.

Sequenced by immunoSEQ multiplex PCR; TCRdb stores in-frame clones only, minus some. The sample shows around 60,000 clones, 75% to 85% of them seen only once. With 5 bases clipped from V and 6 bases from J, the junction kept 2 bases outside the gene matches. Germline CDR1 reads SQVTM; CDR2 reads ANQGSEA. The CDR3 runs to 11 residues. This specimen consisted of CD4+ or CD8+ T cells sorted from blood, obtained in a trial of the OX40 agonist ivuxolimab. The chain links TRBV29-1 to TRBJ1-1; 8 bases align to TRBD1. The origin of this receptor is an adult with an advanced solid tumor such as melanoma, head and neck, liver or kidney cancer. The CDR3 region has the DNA TGCAGCGTTAAGACAGGGGCTGAAGCTTTCTTT. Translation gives CSVKTGAEAFF. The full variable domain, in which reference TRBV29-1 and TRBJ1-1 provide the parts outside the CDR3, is SAVISQKPSRDICQRGTSLTIQCQVDSQVTMMFWYRQQPGQSLTLIATANQGSEATYESGFVIDKFPISRPNLTFSTLTVSNMSPEDSSIYLCSVKTGAEAFFGQGTRLTVV.